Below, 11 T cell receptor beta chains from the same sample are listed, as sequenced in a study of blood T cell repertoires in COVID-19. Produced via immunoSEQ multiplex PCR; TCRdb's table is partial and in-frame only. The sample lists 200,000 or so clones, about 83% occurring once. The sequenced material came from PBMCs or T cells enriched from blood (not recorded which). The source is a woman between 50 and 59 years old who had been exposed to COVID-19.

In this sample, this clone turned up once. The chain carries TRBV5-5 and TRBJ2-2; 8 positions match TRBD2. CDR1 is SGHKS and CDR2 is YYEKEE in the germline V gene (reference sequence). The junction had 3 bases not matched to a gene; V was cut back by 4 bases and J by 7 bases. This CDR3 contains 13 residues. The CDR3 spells CASSKAGGGELFF. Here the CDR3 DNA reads TGTGCCAGCAGCAAGGCGGGGGGCGGGGAGCTGTTTTTT.

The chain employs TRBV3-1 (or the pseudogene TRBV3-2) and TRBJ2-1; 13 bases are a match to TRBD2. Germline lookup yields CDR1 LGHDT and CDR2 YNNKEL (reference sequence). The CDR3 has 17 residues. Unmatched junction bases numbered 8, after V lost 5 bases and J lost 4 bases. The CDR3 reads CASSFRLAGGPYNEQFF. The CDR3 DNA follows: TGTGCCAGCAGCTTCCGACTAGCGGGGGGTCCATACAATGAGCAGTTCTTC.

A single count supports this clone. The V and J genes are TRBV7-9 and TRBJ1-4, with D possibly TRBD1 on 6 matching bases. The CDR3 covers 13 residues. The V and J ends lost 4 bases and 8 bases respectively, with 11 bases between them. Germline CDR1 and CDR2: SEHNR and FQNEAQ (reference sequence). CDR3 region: CASSSTGNEKLFF. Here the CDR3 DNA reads TGTGCCAGCAGCTCTACAGGGAACGAAAAACTGTTTTTT.

As DNA, the CDR3 is TGTGCCAGTAGTATCCTGGACACTTCGAACACTGAAGCTTTCTTT. It encodes CASSILDTSNTEAFF. The chain links TRBV19 to TRBJ1-1, with a weak D call TRBD1 (5 bases). The CDR3 is made up of 15 amino acids. The germline V gene has CDR1 LNHDA and CDR2 SQIVND (reference sequence). V was cut by 3 bases and J by 1 base, with 12 bases left in between.

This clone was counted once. CDR3 DNA: TGTGCCAGCAGCCCGGACAGGTGGAACACTGAAGCTTTCTTT. Its protein product is CASSPDRWNTEAFF. The rearrangement links TRBV7-2 to TRBJ1-1; 7 nucleotides line up with TRBD1. There are 14 residues in the CDR3. V was clipped by 5 bases and J by 1 base; unmatched bases: 4. The V gene's germline CDR1 is SGHTA and CDR2 FQGNSA.

The CDR3 loop reads CASSEGQGYQPQHF. For the CDR3, the DNA is TGTGCCAGCAGTGAAGGACAGGGCTATCAGCCCCAGCATTTT. The chain recombines TRBV2 with TRBJ1-5; 7 bases are shared with TRBD1. Germline V gene sequence: CDR1 SNHLY, CDR2 FYNNEI. The CDR3 is made up of 14 amino acids. The trim removed 1 base at V and 5 bases at J, leaving 2 bases unmatched. Full variable domain (missing parts from reference TRBV2 and TRBJ1-5): EPEVTQTPSHQVTQMGQEVILRCVPISNHLYFYWYRQILGQKVEFLVSFYNNEISEKSEIFDDQFSVERPDGSNFTLKIRSTKLEDSAMYFCASSEGQGYQPQHFGDGTRLSIL.

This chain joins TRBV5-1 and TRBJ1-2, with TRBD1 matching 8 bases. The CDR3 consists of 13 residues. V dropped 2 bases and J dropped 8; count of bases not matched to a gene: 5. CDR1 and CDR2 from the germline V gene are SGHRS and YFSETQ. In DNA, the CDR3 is TGCGCCAGCAGCTTTGACAGGGGAGGAGGCTACACCTTC. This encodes CASSFDRGGGYTF.

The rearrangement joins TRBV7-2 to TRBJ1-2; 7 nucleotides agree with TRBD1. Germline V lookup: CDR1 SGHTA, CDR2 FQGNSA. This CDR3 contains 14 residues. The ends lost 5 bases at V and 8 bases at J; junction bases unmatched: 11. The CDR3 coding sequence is TGTGCCAGCAGCCCATCGACAGGGACCGGCGGCTACACCTTC. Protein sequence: CASSPSTGTGGYTF.

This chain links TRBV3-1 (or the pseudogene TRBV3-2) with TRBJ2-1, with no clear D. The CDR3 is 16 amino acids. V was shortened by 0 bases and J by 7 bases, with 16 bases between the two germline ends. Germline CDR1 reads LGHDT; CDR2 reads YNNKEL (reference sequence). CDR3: CASSQDHPYYGNEQFF. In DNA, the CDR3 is TGTGCCAGCAGCCAAGATCATCCCTACTACGGTAATGAGCAGTTCTTC.

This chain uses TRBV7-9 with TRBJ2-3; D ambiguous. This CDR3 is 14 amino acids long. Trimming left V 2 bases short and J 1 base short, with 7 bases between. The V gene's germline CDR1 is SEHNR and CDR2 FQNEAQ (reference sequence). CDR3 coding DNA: TGTGCCAGCAGCTTACCGACTGGCACAGATACGCAGTATTTT. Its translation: CASSLPTGTDTQYF.

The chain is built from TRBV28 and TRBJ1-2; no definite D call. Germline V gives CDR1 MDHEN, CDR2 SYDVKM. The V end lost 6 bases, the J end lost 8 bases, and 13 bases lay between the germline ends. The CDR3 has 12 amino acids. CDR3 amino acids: CASRVPLWGYTF. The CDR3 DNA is TGTGCCAGCAGGGTCCCTCTATGGGGCTACACCTTC.